The 8 T cell receptor beta chains listed next were all sequenced from one sample in a study of cytomegalovirus exposure and HLA in healthy donors. This PCR relied on a set of 60 Vbeta primers and 13 Jbeta primers. The method was immunoSEQ multiplex PCR; TCRdb's version includes in-frame clones alone and lacks a portion of them. Of about 110,000 clones listed, around 70% were seen once; the top ten hold 4.8%. Specimen: PBMCs. Receptors were obtained from a man between 25 and 39 years old in good health and CMV-seropositive.

The genes are TRBV7-7 and TRBJ2-5; 12 bases line up with TRBD2. V lost 3 bases and J lost 2; bases outside the gene matches: 4. CDR1 and CDR2 (germline): SSHAT, FNYEAQ (reference sequence). The CDR3 consists of 16 residues. The CDR3 region has the DNA TGTGCCAGCAGCTTTGCCCTAGCGGGGGGGCAAGAGACCCAGTACTTC. Translation: CASSFALAGGQETQYF.

Turning to this clone: An end of the junction does not agree with germline; a read error may underlie this. The chain joins TRBV7-9 to TRBJ1-5; 7 nucleotides match TRBD1. This CDR3 is built from 12 residues. Germline V gives CDR1 SEHNR, CDR2 FQNEAQ (reference sequence). This CDR3 reads CSSSSRGQPQHF. CDR3 in DNA: TGTTCCAGCAGCTCCAGGGGGCAGCCCCAGCATTTT.

V is TRBV5-1 and J is TRBJ2-1; 12 bases align to TRBD2. The ends lost 4 bases at V and 7 bases at J; junction bases unmatched: 3. CDR3 size: 14 residues. Per germline, CDR1 SGHRS and CDR2 YFSETQ. The CDR3 coding sequence is TGCGCCAGCAGCACTAGCGGGGGGCCTAATGAGCAGTTCTTC. Amino acids: CASSTSGGPNEQFF.

With regard to this clone: Compared with germline, one end of the junction differs, possibly owing to a read error. CDR3 in DNA: TGTGCCAGCAGCCAAGATAGTCAGGGAGGCAGGTATGGCTACCCCTTC. Its translation is CASSQDSQGGRYGYPF. The gene calls are TRBV4-2 and TRBJ1-2; possible D gene TRBD1, 5 bases. Germline V CDR1 and CDR2: LGHNA, YNFKEQ. The CDR3 contains 16 residues.

The chain employs TRBV5-1 and TRBJ2-7, with TRBD1 as a possible D gene (6 bases). The CDR3 sequence is 15 residues long. Looked up from germline, CDR1 is SGHRS and CDR2 is YFSETQ. V lost 1 base and J 4 bases, leaving 15 bases between the germline ends. Here the CDR3 DNA reads TGCGCCAGCAGCTTGAACGCAGGGGTTTTGTACGAGCAGTACTTC. Protein: CASSLNAGVLYEQYF.

The chain links TRBV29-1 to TRBJ2-5; 10 bases fit TRBD1. TRBJ2-7 matches the DNA end more closely, so the J call is doubtful. The CDR3 sequence is 13 residues long. Germline V CDR1 and CDR2: SQVTM, ANQGSEA. The CDR3 loop is CSVRSGTGVEQYF. The CDR3 coding sequence is TGCAGCGTGCGCTCCGGGACAGGGGTCGAGCAGTACTTC.

The rearrangement uses TRBV7-2 and TRBJ1-2, with 7 bases matching TRBD1. The trim removed 3 bases at V and 4 bases at J, leaving 5 bases unmatched. Germline V lookup: CDR1 SGHTA, CDR2 FQGNSA. The CDR3 is 14 residues long. This chain's CDR3 is CASSFGSGGYGYTF. The CDR3 coding sequence is TGTGCCAGCAGCTTCGGATCAGGGGGCTATGGCTACACCTTC. Looking up the rest from reference TRBV7-2 and TRBJ1-2 gives the full variable domain: GAGVSQSPSNKVTEKGKDVELRCDPISGHTALYWYRQSLGQGLEFLIYFQGNSAPDKSGLPSDRFSAERTGGSVSTLTIQRTQQEDSAVYLCASSFGSGGYGYTFGSGTRLTVV.

The chain combines TRBV2 with TRBJ2-1; D gene unclear. This CDR3 contains 12 residues. V lost 5 bases, J lost 7 bases, and 9 bases lay in between. Germline CDR1 and CDR2: SNHLY and FYNNEI. The CDR3 DNA reads as TGTGCCAGCAGTTTAACTGTGAATGAGCAGTTCTTC. It translates to CASSLTVNEQFF.